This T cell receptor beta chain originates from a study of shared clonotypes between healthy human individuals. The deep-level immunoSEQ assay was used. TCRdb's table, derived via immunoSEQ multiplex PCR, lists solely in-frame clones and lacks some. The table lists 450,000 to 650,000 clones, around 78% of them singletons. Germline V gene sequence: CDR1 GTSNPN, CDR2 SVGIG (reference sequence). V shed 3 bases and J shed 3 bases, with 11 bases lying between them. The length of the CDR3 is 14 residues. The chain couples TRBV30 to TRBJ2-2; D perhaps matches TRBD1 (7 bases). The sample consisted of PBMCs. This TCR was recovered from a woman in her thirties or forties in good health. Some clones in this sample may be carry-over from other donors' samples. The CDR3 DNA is TGTGCCTGGAGAGGAGGGGGCCACACCGGGGAGCTGTTTTTT. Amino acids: CAWRGGGHTGELFF.